The entry below gives a single T cell receptor beta chain sequence along with its context. Trimming took 4 bases from V and 6 from J; bases not matched to a gene: 6. CDR1 is MNHNS and CDR2 is SASEGT in the germline V gene. This CDR3 contains 14 residues. The sample comes from a study of shared T cell receptors in the human thymus. Only in-frame clones appear in the TCRdb table, and some are missing; sequencing was by immunoSEQ multiplex PCR. Seen here are roughly 710,000 clones, approximately 83% observed once, and the top ten hold under 0.012%. This sample was also put to use in a study of human thymus T cells. That investigation notes: Corrective cardiac operations yielded the resected thymus tissue.

Material for sequencing was thymocytes. The TCR was taken from a girl under three years old with a congenital heart defect. This chain connects TRBV6-1 to TRBJ2-3, with 8 bases identical to TRBD2. The CDR3 region is CASSVRGGKDTQYF. DNA for the CDR3: TGTGCCAGCAGTGTCCGGGGGGGTAAGGATACGCAGTATTTT.